The entry below describes one T cell receptor beta chain. This receptor's antigen is unknown. Per-nucleotide qualities are absent, and no much larger clonotype sits a single base away. Its CDR3 holds 13 amino acids, cysteine through phenylalanine. Of all the DNA, just the CDR3 is kept, 39 bases in frame from base 1. From V the trimming removes 3 bases and from J it removes 7 bases, while the gene matches leave 4 bases of the junction unaccounted for. The germline V gene encodes CDR1 DFQATT and CDR2 SNEGSKA (reference sequence). The data derive from a study of CD8+CD57+ T cells in acquired aplastic anemia (dated by TCRdb to 2016 to 2019). Regarding the study in general: DNA extracted from sorted CD4+ and CD8+ cells had a mean of around 3.3 ug, with a range of 0.2 to 27.4 ug. For healthy donor samples, the average read count was around 10 million for CD4+ cells and approximately 12 million for CD8+ cells.

Genomic DNA was used as template for profiling of TCR beta VDJ combinations and CDR3 sequences. An Illumina HiSeq 2000 was the platform used for TCR repertoire sequencing. The study's own analysis went as follows. TRBV/TRBJ rearrangement plots, CDR3 size and DJ length profiles, and Simpson's diversity index were used to evaluate the repertoires. Whichever DNA sequence was most abundant in the deep sequencing data was defined as the immunodominant clone. CDR3 amino acid sequences were checked for sharing between subjects and were compared against published repertoires and the VDJdb database. Clones were called with MiXCR by TCRdb after fastp trimmed the public reads at Q25, and only in-frame beta chains were retained. Every entry covers one CDR3 protein and lists the most common genes and DNA from its rows. The V and J calls reflect TCRdb's pipeline rather than the authors' work. A total of 150,000 to 200,000 distinct CDR3 sequences appear in this sample, approximately 40% of them only once. Jointly, the top ten make up 1.1% of the sample.

The full study reports these points: Some 30 CD8+ CDR3 sequences were found to be shared between patients and controls, but these sequences appeared to be highly expressed in patients and within the immunodominant clones of the patients. Patients and healthy controls showed no significant difference in CD8+ Simpson's diversity (P=0.060).

TCR repertoires of sorted CD4+ and CD8+ blood T cells from severe aplastic anemia patients and healthy subjects were deep-sequenced in the study. Ficoll-Paque density gradient centrifugation was used to isolate peripheral blood mononuclear cells. CD4+ and CD8+ T cells were sorted by FACS or magnetic beads before DNA extraction. The chain is encoded by TRBV20-1 joined to TRBJ1-2, with 11 middle bases fitting TRBD1. Sequencing was carried out using sorted CD4+, CD8+, or CD8+CD57+ T cells (not recorded which) from PBMCs. The receptor was derived from a human donor in good health. CDR3 region: CSARDRGRFGYTF. The DNA sequence is as follows: TGCAGTGCTAGGGACAGGGGGCGTTTTGGCTACACCTTC.